Below, one TCR beta chain is given with its context. This entry is derived from a study of cytomegalovirus exposure and HLA in healthy donors. PCR primers comprised 60 Vbeta and 13 Jbeta primers. The repertoire was sequenced with immunoSEQ multiplex PCR; TCRdb's copy has only in-frame clones and lacks some. The sample shows approximately 160,000 clones, 83% of them seen only once. CDR3 length: 14 amino acids. CDR1 is SEHNR, CDR2 FQNEAQ, per germline (reference sequence). V trimming: 2 bases; J trimming: 6 bases; junction bases outside the gene matches: 6. The clonotype originates from a man aged 50 or older in good health and CMV-seropositive. The sequencing input was PBMCs. This chain links TRBV7-9 with TRBJ1-1; 7 nucleotides match TRBD1. This CDR3 is CASSLKTGEAEAFF. The CDR3 nucleotides read TGTGCCAGCAGCTTAAAAACAGGGGAAGCTGAAGCTTTCTTT.